This T cell receptor (beta chain) is drawn from a study of blood T cell repertoires in COVID-19. Across the study: The samples span acute and convalescent COVID-19 from the United States, Italy and Spain. PBMCs, B-cell-depleted T cells, or T cells were the source of the cDNA or gDNA that made up the material.

CDR3 length equals 14 residues. With 5 bases removed from V and 10 bases from J, the gap between germline ends came to 17 bases. From germline, CDR1 is SNHLY and CDR2 FYNNEI. Using immunoSEQ multiplex PCR, the repertoire was profiled, and TCRdb retains in-frame clones only, with some absent. The table records roughly 700,000 clones, 70% to 90% of them present only once. This chain links TRBV2 with TRBJ1-4; D unclear. The receptor was derived from a woman younger than 30 with acute or convalescent COVID-19. The sequencing sample was made of peripheral blood. DNA for the CDR3: TGTGCCAGCAGTACCGGGATCCTCGATGGAAAACTGTTTTTT. It yields the protein CASSTGILDGKLFF.